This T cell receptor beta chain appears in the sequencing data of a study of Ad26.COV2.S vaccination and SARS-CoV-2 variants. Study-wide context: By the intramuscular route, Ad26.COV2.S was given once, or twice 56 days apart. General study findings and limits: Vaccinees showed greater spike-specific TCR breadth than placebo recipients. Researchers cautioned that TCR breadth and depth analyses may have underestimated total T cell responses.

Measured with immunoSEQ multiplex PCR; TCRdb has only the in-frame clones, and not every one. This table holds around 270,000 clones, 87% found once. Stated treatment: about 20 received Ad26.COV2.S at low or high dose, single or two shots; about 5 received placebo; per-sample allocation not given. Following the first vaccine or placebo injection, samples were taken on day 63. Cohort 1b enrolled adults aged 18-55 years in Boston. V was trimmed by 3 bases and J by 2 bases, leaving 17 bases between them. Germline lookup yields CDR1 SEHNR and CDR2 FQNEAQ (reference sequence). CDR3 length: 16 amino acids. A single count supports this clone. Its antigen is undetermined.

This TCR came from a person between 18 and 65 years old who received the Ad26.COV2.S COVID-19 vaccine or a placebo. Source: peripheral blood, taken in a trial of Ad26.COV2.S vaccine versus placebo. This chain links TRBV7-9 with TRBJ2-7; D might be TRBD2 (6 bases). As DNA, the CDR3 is TGTGCCAGCAGCTTTCTTCGTAGCGGACTACCCTACGAGCAGTACGTC. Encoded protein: CASSFLRSGLPYEQYV.